This note documents a single T cell receptor (beta chain) sequence. Its antigen is still unknown. This CDR3 region has 13 residues. Germline-derived CDR1 and CDR2 are ENHRY and SYGVKD. The V and J ends lost 8 bases and 1 base, in that order; junction bases with no gene match: 3. The data are from a study of T-cell memory formation after mild COVID-19. The wider study: The TCR clusters were mostly specific to one donor.

TCRdb analysed the 5' RACE reads with MiXCR anew, one entry per CDR3 protein. Of more than 350,000 distinct CDR3 sequences listed, roughly 21% are singletons. General study points: CD4+ clones that contracted lay mainly in CM and EM; CD8+ ones lay in EMRA. In pre-infection memory, a portion of responding clones appeared, which suggested that cross-reactive memory joined. SARS-CoV-2 specificity of second-wave clones peaking day 37 was unconfirmed.

Specimen: PBMCs or a T cell subset sorted from them (not recorded which). This receptor was identified in an adult woman who had mild COVID-19 (a few samples of this study predate the infection). Cell type and time point are not known. This rearrangement joins TRBV10-3 to TRBJ2-3; 7 bases agree with TRBD1. CDR3 protein: CAILGQGTDTQYF. The DNA of the CDR3 is TGTGCCATCCTTGGACAGGGCACAGATACGCAGTATTTT.